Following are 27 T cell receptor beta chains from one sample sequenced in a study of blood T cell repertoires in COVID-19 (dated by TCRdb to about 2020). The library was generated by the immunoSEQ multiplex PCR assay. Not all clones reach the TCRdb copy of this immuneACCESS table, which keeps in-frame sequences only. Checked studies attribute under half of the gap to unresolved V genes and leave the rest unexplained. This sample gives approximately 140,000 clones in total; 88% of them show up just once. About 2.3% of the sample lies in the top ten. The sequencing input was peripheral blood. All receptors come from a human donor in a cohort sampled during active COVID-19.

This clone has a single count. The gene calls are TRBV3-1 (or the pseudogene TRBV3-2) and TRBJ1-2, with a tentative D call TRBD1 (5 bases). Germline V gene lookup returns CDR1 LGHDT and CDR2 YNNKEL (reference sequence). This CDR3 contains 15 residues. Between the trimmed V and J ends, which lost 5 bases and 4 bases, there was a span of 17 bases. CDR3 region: CASSAHGGSRYGYTF. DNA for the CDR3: TGTGCCAGCAGCGCCCATGGGGGGTCCCGCTATGGCTACACCTTC.

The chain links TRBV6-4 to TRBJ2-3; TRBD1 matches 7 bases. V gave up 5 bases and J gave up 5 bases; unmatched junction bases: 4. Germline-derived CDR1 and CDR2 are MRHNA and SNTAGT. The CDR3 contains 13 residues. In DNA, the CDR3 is TGTGCCAGCAGTAACAACAGGGGAGATACGCAGTATTTT. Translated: CASSNNRGDTQYF.

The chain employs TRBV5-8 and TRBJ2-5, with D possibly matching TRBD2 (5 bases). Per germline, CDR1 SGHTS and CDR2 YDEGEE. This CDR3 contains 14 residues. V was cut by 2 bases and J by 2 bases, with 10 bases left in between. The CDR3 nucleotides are TGTGCCAGCAGCTTAGGGAGCCGGCAAGAGACCCAGTACTTC. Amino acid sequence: CASSLGSRQETQYF.

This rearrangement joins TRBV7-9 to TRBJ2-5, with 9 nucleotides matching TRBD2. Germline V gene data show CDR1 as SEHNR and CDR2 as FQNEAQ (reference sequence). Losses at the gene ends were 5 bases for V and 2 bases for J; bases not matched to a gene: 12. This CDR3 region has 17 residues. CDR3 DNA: TGTGCCAGCAGCCCCGTGGGTAGCGGGAGAGTTCAAGAGACCCAGTACTTC. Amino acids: CASSPVGSGRVQETQYF.

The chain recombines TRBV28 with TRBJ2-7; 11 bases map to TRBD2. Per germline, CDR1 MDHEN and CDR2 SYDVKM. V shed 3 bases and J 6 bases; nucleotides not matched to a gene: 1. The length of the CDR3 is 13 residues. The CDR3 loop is CASSFTSGSEQYF. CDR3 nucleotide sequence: TGTGCCAGCAGTTTCACTAGCGGGAGCGAGCAGTACTTC.

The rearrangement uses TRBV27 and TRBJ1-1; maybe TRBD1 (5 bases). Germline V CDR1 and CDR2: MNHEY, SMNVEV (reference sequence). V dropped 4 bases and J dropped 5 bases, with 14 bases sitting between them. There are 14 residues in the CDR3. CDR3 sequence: CASSWGGVGTEAFF. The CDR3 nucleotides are TGTGCCAGCAGTTGGGGGGGGGTGGGGACTGAAGCTTTCTTT.

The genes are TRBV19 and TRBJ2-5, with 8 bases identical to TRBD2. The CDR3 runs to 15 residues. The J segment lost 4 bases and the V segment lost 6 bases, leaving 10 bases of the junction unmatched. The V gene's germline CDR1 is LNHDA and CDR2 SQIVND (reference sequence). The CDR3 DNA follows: TGTGCCAGTAGAATTCGAGCGGGAGCCTCAGAGACCCAGTACTTC. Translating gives CASRIRAGASETQYF.

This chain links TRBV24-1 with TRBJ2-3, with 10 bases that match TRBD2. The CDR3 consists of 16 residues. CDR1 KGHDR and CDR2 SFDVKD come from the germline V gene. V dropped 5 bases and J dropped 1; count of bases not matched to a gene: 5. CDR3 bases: TGTGCCACCAGTGCCCTAGGACTAGCGGGCACAGATACGCAGTATTTT. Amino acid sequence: CATSALGLAGTDTQYF.

The CDR3 here is CATYEQGGNQPQHF. CDR3 coding DNA: TGTGCCACCTACGAGCAAGGGGGCAATCAGCCCCAGCATTTT. The rearrangement joins TRBV28 to TRBJ1-5, with a weak D call TRBD1 (5 bases). V lost 10 bases, J lost 2 bases, and 15 bases lay in between. The V gene's germline CDR1 is MDHEN and CDR2 SYDVKM. The CDR3 is 14 amino acids.

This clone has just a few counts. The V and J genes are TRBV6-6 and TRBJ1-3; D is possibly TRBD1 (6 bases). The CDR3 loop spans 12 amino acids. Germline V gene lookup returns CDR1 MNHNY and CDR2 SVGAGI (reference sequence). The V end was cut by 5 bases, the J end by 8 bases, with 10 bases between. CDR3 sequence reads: CASSPQGYTIYF. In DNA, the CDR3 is TGTGCCAGCAGTCCACAGGGATACACCATATATTTT.

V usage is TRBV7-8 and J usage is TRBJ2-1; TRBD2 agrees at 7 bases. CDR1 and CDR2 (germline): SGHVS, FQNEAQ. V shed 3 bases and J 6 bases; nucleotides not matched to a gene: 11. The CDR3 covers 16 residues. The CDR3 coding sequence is TGTGCCAGCAGCTTTGGCGGGGGAAGGAATGGCAATGAGCAGTTCTTC. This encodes CASSFGGGRNGNEQFF.

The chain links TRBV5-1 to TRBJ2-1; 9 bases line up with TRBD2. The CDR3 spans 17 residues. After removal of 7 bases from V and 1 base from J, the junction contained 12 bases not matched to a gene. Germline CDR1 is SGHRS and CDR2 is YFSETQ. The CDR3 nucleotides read TGCGCCAGCTCGACTAGCGGCCGATTGGGGTCCTACAATGAGCAGTTCTTC. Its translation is CASSTSGRLGSYNEQFF.

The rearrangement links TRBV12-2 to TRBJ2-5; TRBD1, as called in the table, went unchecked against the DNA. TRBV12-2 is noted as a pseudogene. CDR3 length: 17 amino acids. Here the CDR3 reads CASRPRTGSWNQETQYF. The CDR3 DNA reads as TGTGCAAGTCGCCCTCGGACAGGATCATGGAACCAAGAGACCCAGTACTTC.

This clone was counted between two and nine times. CDR3 residues: CASRAWGRGDDGYTF. The CDR3 bases are TGTGCCAGCAGGGCCTGGGGCAGGGGTGACGATGGCTACACCTTC. The chain couples TRBV28 to TRBJ1-2; tentatively, D is TRBD1 (6 bases). The V end lost 6 bases, the J end lost 6 bases, and 20 bases lay between the germline ends. The CDR3 length is 15 residues. Per the germline V gene, CDR1 is MDHEN and CDR2 is SYDVKM.

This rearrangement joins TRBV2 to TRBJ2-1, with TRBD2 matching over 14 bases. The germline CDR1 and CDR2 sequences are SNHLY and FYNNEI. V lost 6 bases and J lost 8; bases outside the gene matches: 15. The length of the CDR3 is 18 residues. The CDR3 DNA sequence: TGTGCCAGCAGGAAGTTTTTCGTGACTAGCGGGAGGGAAGATGAGCAGTTCTTC. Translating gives CASRKFFVTSGREDEQFF.

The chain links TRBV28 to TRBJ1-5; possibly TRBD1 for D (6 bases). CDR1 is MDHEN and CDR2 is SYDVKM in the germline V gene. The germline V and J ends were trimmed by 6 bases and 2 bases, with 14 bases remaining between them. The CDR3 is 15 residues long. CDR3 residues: CASSRMGAGNQPQHF. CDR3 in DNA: TGTGCCAGCAGCAGGATGGGGGCAGGCAATCAGCCCCAGCATTTT.

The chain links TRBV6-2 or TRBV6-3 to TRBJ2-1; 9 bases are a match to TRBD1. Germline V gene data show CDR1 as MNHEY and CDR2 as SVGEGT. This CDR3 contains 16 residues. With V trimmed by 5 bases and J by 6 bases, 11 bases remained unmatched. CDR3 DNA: TGTGCCAGCAGTCACACGGGACAGGGTGGGGTCAATGAGCAGTTCTTC. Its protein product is CASSHTGQGGVNEQFF.

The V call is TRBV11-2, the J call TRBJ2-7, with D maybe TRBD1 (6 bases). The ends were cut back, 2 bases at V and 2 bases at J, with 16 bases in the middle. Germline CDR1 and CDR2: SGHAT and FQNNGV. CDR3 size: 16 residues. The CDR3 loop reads CASSLFVPHRAYEQYF. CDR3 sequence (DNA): TGTGCCAGCAGCTTATTCGTCCCTCACAGGGCCTACGAGCAGTACTTC.

CDR3: CASSHLTGQGGIGTEAFF. The CDR3 DNA is TGTGCCAGCAGCCACCTTACTGGACAGGGGGGTATAGGCACTGAAGCTTTCTTT. The V and J genes are TRBV14 and TRBJ1-1; TRBD1 aligns across 10 bases. The CDR3 sequence is 18 residues long. Germline CDR1 reads SGHDN; CDR2 reads FVKESK. The junction had 14 bases not matched to a gene; V was cut back by 3 bases and J by 4 bases.

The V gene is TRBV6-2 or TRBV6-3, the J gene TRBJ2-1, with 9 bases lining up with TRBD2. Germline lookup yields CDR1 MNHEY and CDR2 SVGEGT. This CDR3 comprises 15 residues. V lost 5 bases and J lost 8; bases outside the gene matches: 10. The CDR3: CASSKAGGTLYEQFF. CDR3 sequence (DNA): TGTGCCAGCAGTAAAGCGGGAGGCACTTTGTATGAGCAGTTCTTC.

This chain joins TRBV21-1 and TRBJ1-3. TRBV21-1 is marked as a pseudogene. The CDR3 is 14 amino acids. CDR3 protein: CASSKGRAGNTIYF. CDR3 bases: TGTGCCAGCAGTAAAGGGAGGGCTGGAAACACCATATATTTT.

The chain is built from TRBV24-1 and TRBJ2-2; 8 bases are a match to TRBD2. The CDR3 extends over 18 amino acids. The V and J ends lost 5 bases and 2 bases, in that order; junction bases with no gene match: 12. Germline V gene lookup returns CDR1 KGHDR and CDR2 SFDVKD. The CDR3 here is CATSAELAAPVNTGELFF. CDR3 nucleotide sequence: TGTGCCACCAGTGCTGAACTAGCGGCTCCCGTAAACACCGGGGAGCTGTTTTTT.

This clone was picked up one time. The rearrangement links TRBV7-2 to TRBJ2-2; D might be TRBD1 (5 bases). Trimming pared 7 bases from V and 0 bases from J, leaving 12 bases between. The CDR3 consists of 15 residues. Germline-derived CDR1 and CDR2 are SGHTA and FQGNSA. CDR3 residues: CASTVTGANTGELFF. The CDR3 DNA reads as TGTGCCAGCACCGTTACAGGCGCGAACACCGGGGAGCTGTTTTTT.

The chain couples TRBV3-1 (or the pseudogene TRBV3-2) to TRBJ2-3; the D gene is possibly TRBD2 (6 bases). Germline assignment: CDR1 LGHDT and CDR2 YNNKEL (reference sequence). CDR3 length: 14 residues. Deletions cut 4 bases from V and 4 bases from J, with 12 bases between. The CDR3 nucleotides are TGTGCCAGCAGCCCCTCGGGACTTGCAGATACGCAGTATTTT. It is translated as CASSPSGLADTQYF.

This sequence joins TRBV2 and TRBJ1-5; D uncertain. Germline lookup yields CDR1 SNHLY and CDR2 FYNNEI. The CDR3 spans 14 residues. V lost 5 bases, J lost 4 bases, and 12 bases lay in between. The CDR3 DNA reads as TGTGCCAGCAGTCCAACATCAGAAAATCAGCCCCAGCATTTT. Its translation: CASSPTSENQPQHF.

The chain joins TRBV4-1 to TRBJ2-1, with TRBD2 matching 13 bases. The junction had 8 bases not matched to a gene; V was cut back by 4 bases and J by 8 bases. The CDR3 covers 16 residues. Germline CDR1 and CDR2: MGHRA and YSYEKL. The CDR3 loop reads CASSRGLAGDRDEQFF. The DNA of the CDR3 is TGCGCCAGCAGCCGAGGACTAGCGGGGGATCGCGATGAGCAGTTCTTC.

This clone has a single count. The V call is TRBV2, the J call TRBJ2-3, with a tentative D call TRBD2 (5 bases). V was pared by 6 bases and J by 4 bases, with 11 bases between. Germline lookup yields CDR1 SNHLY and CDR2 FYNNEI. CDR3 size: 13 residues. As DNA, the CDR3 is TGTGCCAGCAGGGGAGACACGGCAGATACGCAGTATTTT. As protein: CASRGDTADTQYF. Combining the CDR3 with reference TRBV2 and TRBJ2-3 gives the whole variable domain EPEVTQTPSHQVTQMGQEVILRCVPISNHLYFYWYRQILGQKVEFLVSFYNNEISEKSEIFDDQFSVERPDGSNFTLKIRSTKLEDSAMYFCASRGDTADTQYFGPGTRLTVL.